These T cell receptor beta chains were read from a single sample in a study of T cell clones after liver transplantation. Repertoires were generated with immunoSEQ multiplex PCR, while TCRdb's copy carries only in-frame clones and drops some. This sample has around 71,000 clones; approximately 80% occur once, and the top ten carry roughly 0.87%. The sequenced sample was CD4+ T cells from blood, obtained 12 months after liver transplant. The receptors originated from a human patient who received a liver transplant. Some T cells may have come from the graft donor. Both conserved end residues are part of each CDR3. The size field is filled for only some rows; it gives once, few, many or a size class.

clone size: .
V gene: TRBV2
CDR3 protein: CASRFRQYNQPQHF

clone size: .
V gene: TRBV4-1
CDR3 protein: CASSIGQGAFF

clone size: .
V gene: TRBV12-5
CDR3 protein: CASSQNTDTQYF

clone size: .
V gene: TRBV28
CDR3 protein: CASSGPGQGVLIGYTF

clone size: .
V gene: TRBV7-2
CDR3 protein: CASSLTSGRAREQFF

clone size: .
V gene: TRBV19
CDR3 protein: CASSTTGTSPLHF

clone size: few
V gene: TRBV5-1
CDR3 protein: CASSLGHRANEKLFF

clone size: .
V gene: TRBV10-1
CDR3 protein: CASSPGPPGEQYF

clone size: .
V gene: TRBV19
CDR3 protein: CASSIAQGTGELFF

clone size: .
V gene: TRBV2
CDR3 protein: CASSSWASANEQFF

clone size: .
V gene: TRBV5-1
CDR3 protein: CASSPGYKQYF

clone size: few
V gene: TRBV2
CDR3 protein: CASSEVNRQETQYF

clone size: .
V gene: TRBV5-1
CDR3 protein: CASSLEGGSYNEQFF

clone size: .
V gene: TRBV11-2
CDR3 protein: CASSLLIQRNTGELFF

clone size: few
V gene: TRBV19
CDR3 protein: CASSIGQGQTEQYF

clone size: .
V gene: TRBV6-1
CDR3 protein: CASSSQGAYEQYF

clone size: few
V gene: TRBV18
CDR3 protein: CASSPSRDRRAYEQYF

clone size: few
V gene: TRBV7-3
CDR3 protein: CASSLTRASGTEAFF

clone size: .
V gene: TRBV19
CDR3 protein: CASSNGAGTYEQYF

clone size: once
V gene: TRBV5-1
CDR3 protein: CASSPRGLAGGFDYEQYF

clone size: .
V gene: TRBV11-2
CDR3 protein: CASSLIAGTGVNTF

clone size: .
V gene: TRBV5-1
CDR3 protein: CASSLREIATEAFF

clone size: .
V gene: TRBV5-4
CDR3 protein: CASRYTGGGDTEAFF

clone size: .
V gene: TRBV11-1
CDR3 protein: CASSLRLAGENEQFF

clone size: .
V gene: TRBV5-1
CDR3 protein: CASSLAGHEEKLFF

clone size: .
V gene: TRBV29-1
CDR3 protein: CSAGTGREGQYF

clone size: .
V gene: TRBV11-3
CDR3 protein: CASSSFGTPYEQFF

clone size: few
V gene: TRBV6-5
CDR3 protein: CASRSQGMNTEAFF

clone size: .
V gene: TRBV28
CDR3 protein: CASSLTGSNTEAFF

clone size: once
V gene: TRBV7-2
CDR3 protein: CASSSRYRTGGQEKLFF

clone size: .
V gene: TRBV6-1
CDR3 protein: CASSGKGGPSREQYF

clone size: .
V gene: TRBV9
CDR3 protein: CASSPTSATYNEQFF

clone size: .
V gene: TRBV28
CDR3 protein: CASSSGTGVGGYTF

clone size: .
V gene: TRBV9
CDR3 protein: CASSVRTGSSYEQYF

clone size: .
V gene: TRBV5-1
CDR3 protein: CASSSRITGGRQETQYF